A single sample gave rise to the 15 T cell receptor beta chains below, sequenced in a study of T cells in Graves' hyperthyroidism and ophthalmopathy. Template material for amplifying TCR beta CDR3 regions consisted of RNA transcripts. The HTBI primer set was used in a first-round RT-PCR of the TCR CDR3. One entry per CDR3 protein, called by TCRdb with MiXCR from the multiplex PCR reads. The data contain 620,000 or so distinct CDR3 sequences, roughly 15% of them singletons. Sequencing was carried out using blood. These receptors were taken from a woman aged 50 to 60 with Graves' ophthalmopathy.

This clonotype was observed at least ten times. The chain is built from TRBV30 and TRBJ1-4; D remains ambiguous. Germline V gene data show CDR1 as GTSNPN and CDR2 as SVGIG (reference sequence). With 2 bases removed from V and 7 bases from J, the gap between germline ends came to 17 bases. The CDR3 loop spans 15 amino acids. The CDR3 protein is CAWSSRGTMGEKLFF. CDR3 DNA: TGTGCCTGGAGTTCCCGCGGAACTATGGGTGAAAAACTGTTTTTT.

This chain links TRBV6-2 or TRBV6-3 with TRBJ1-2, with D possibly TRBD1 on 5 matching bases. Per germline, CDR1 MNHEY and CDR2 SVGEGT. V lost 0 bases and J lost 6, with 11 bases in between. The CDR3 spans 14 residues. The CDR3 protein is CASSYSSGGNGYTF. In DNA form, the CDR3 reads TGTGCCAGCAGTTACTCGAGTGGGGGGAATGGCTACACCTTC.

The chain uses TRBV18 and TRBJ2-1, with TRBD2 identical over 14 bases. The CDR3 is 17 amino acids. V trimming: 4 bases; J trimming: 5 bases; junction bases outside the gene matches: 7. Germline V CDR1 and CDR2: KGHSH, LQKENI. CDR3 in amino acids: CASSLRLAGGTDNEQFF. DNA of the CDR3: TGTGCCAGCTCACTTAGACTAGCGGGAGGGACCGACAATGAGCAGTTCTTC. The variable domain in full, with the rest retrieved from reference TRBV18 and TRBJ2-1, is NAGVMQNPRHLVRRRGQEARLRCSPMKGHSHVYWYRQLPEEGLKFMVYLQKENIIDESGMPKERFSAEFPKEGPSILRIQQVVRGDSAAYFCASSLRLAGGTDNEQFFGPGTRLTVL.

V and J are TRBV11-3 and TRBJ2-3; 8 bases are shared with TRBD2. The germline V gene encodes CDR1 SGHNT and CDR2 YENEEA. V was pared by 5 bases and J by 5 bases, with 9 bases of the junction left unmatched. This CDR3 spans 15 amino acids. The CDR3 region is CASSNWRAGEDTQYF. Written as DNA, the CDR3 is TGTGCCAGCAGCAATTGGCGAGCGGGAGAAGATACGCAGTATTTT.

The rearrangement links TRBV7-2 to TRBJ2-2; 7 bases line up with TRBD1. CDR3 length equals 15 residues. Germline CDR1 is SGHTA and CDR2 is FQGNSA. J was trimmed by 5 bases and V by 4 bases; bases with no gene match: 7. The CDR3 loop is CASSWGQFGTGELFF. The CDR3 nucleotides read TGTGCCAGCAGCTGGGGACAGTTTGGAACCGGGGAGCTGTTTTTT.

The rearrangement joins TRBV14 to TRBJ2-7; D might be TRBD2 (5 bases). This CDR3 spans 17 amino acids. Between the trimmed V and J ends, which lost 0 bases and 0 bases, there was a span of 15 bases. Germline V gene data show CDR1 as SGHDN and CDR2 as FVKESK. CDR3 loop: CASSQDPLARSSYEQYF. The CDR3 DNA is TGTGCCAGCAGCCAAGATCCCTTAGCGAGGAGCTCCTACGAGCAGTACTTC.

V is TRBV19 and J is TRBJ2-1; 8 bases match TRBD1. The J segment lost 10 bases and the V segment lost 5 bases, leaving 10 bases of the junction unmatched. This CDR3 comprises 14 residues. CDR1 is LNHDA, CDR2 SQIVND, per germline (reference sequence). The CDR3 here is CASSPQGAVGEQFF. CDR3 DNA sequence: TGTGCCAGTAGTCCGCAGGGGGCTGTTGGGGAGCAGTTCTTC.

This clonotype was seen only a few times. The genes are TRBV9 and TRBJ2-7; D is tentatively TRBD1 or TRBD2 (5 bases each). From germline, CDR1 is SGDLS and CDR2 YYNGEE. Trimming left V 6 bases short and J 7 bases short, with 20 bases between. The CDR3 consists of 14 residues. The chain's CDR3 is CASNPGLVDWEQYF. CDR3 DNA sequence: TGTGCCAGCAATCCGGGGCTAGTTGATTGGGAGCAGTACTTC. Looking up the rest from reference TRBV9 and TRBJ2-7 gives the full variable domain: DSGVTQTPKHLITATGQRVTLRCSPRSGDLSVYWYQQSLDQGLQFLIQYYNGEERAKGNILERFSAQQFPDLHSELNLSSLELGDSALYFCASNPGLVDWEQYFGPGTRLTVT.

The chain links TRBV6-1 to TRBJ1-6; 7 nucleotides agree with TRBD1. CDR3 length equals 15 residues. Losses at the gene ends were 4 bases for V and 9 bases for J; bases not matched to a gene: 9. Germline values: CDR1 MNHNS, CDR2 SASEGT. The CDR3 sequence: CASSGDRGRGSPLHF. The CDR3 DNA is TGTGCCAGCAGTGGGGACAGAGGGCGAGGTTCACCCCTCCACTTT.

The table lists this clonotype with many counts. V and J are TRBV18 and TRBJ1-1; no clear D gene. CDR3 length: 15 residues. Between the trimmed V and J ends, which lost 3 bases and 3 bases, there was a span of 14 bases. Germline CDR1 reads KGHSH; CDR2 reads LQKENI. CDR3 nucleotide sequence: TGTGCCAGCTCACCGCCCGCCCGCGGAGACACTGAAGCTTTCTTT. Protein sequence: CASSPPARGDTEAFF.

In this sample, this clonotype turned up once. The chain is built from TRBV7-3 and TRBJ2-2, with D perhaps TRBD1 or TRBD2 (6 bases each). CDR1 and CDR2 from the germline V gene are SGHTA and FQGTGA. Trimming took 1 base from V and 6 from J, leaving 9 bases between them. This CDR3 is 14 amino acids long. CDR3 residues: CASSLNGGPGELFF. The CDR3 DNA is TGTGCCAGCAGCTTAAATGGGGGGCCCGGGGAGCTGTTTTTT.

This clonotype was observed a few times. J is TRBJ2-3 and V is TRBV19; D is unclear. Between the trimmed V and J ends, which lost 4 bases and 4 bases, there was a span of 12 bases. Germline-derived CDR1 and CDR2 are LNHDA and SQIVND (reference sequence). The CDR3 loop spans 14 amino acids. The CDR3 nucleotides read TGTGCCAGTAGTAGGCTAAGGCCCTCAGATACGCAGTATTTT. This codes for CASSRLRPSDTQYF.

The chain recombines TRBV12-3 or TRBV12-4 with TRBJ1-6; 9 bases line up with TRBD1. This CDR3 contains 24 residues. Germline trimming cut 4 bases from V and 0 bases from J; bases unmatched to any gene: 25. The CDR3 nucleotides are TGTGCCAGCAGTTACCAATCCGACACAGGGGGCTCACGGCATTTTAGCTCCTATAATTCACCCCTCCACTTT. It is translated as CASSYQSDTGGSRHFSSYNSPLHF.

V is TRBV14 and J is TRBJ2-4; TRBD1 aligns across 7 bases. J lost 8 bases, V lost 0 bases, and 7 bases had no gene match. The CDR3 has 15 amino acids. Germline V gene lookup returns CDR1 SGHDN and CDR2 FVKESK. The CDR3 protein is CASSQDRQGRYIQYF. CDR3 nucleotide sequence: TGTGCCAGCAGCCAAGACCGACAGGGTAGATACATTCAGTACTTC.

This chain uses TRBV19 with TRBJ2-5; TRBD2 aligns across 8 bases. Unmatched junction bases numbered 16, after V lost 6 bases and J lost 7 bases. Germline V lookup: CDR1 LNHDA, CDR2 SQIVND (reference sequence). The CDR3 covers 16 residues. CDR3 DNA sequence: TGTGCCAGTAGCACCGACCGTACGGGAGGGTTCGGGACCCAGTACTTC. Residues: CASSTDRTGGFGTQYF.